A selection of T cell receptor beta chains follows, all from one sample in a study of CD8+CD57+ T cells in acquired aplastic anemia. TCRdb analysed the reads with MiXCR anew, one entry per CDR3 protein. The sample has just over 200,000 distinct CDR3 sequences, less than 75% seen once. The sample consisted of sorted CD4+, CD8+, or CD8+CD57+ T cells (not recorded which) from PBMCs. The receptors were sampled from a human donor with aplastic anemia. Each CDR3 is given with its conserved first and last residue. D genes are given only for firm matches. Expanded clones are given a class, and other clones once, few, many or no size at all.

v_gene	abundance	j_gene	d_gene	CDR3nt	CDR3aa
TRBV24-1	NA	TRBJ2-7	NA	TGTGCCACCAGGCGGGGCGCCGAGCAGTACTTC	CATRRGAEQYF
TRBV12-3/TRBV12-4	NA	TRBJ2-5	NA	TGTGCCAGCAGTGGCTGGGACCTCGGACAAGAGACCCAGTACTTC	CASSGWDLGQETQYF
TRBV6-6	NA	TRBJ2-2	NA	TGTGCCAGCAGTTACGTCCGGACAGTTAAAGCAGTTGGGGAGCTGTTTTTT	CASSYVRTVKAVGELFF
TRBV7-9	NA	TRBJ2-5	TRBD2	TGTGCCAGCAGTGACACACGACTAGCGGGGCAAGAGACCCAGTACTTC	CASSDTRLAGQETQYF
TRBV20-1	NA	TRBJ2-2	NA	TGCAGTGCTAGACGTGGGGGAGTGGACACCGGGGAGCTGTTTTTT	CSARRGGVDTGELFF
TRBV14	few	TRBJ2-7	NA	TGTGCCAGCAGCCAAGGACGGATCTACGAGCAGTACTTC	CASSQGRIYEQYF
TRBV11-2	NA	TRBJ1-2	TRBD1	TGTGCCAGCAGCTTGGACAGGGGAAACTATGGCTACACCTTC	CASSLDRGNYGYTF
TRBV12-5	few	TRBJ2-4	TRBD2	TGTGCTAGTGGTTTGTACGCTAGCGGGTGGAACATTCAGTACTTC	CASGLYASGWNIQYF
TRBV11-1	NA	TRBJ2-7	NA	TGTGCCAGCAGCCCCCGACTAGACCACGAGCAGTACTTC	CASSPRLDHEQYF
TRBV12-3/TRBV12-4	NA	TRBJ1-1	TRBD1	TGTGCCAGCAGTCCGACAGGGCTCACTGAAGCTTTCTTT	CASSPTGLTEAFF
TRBV10-3	many	TRBJ2-3	NA	TGTGCCATCAGTGAGTCTGATTCTAGCACAGATACGCAGTATTTT	CAISESDSSTDTQYF
TRBV24-1	few	TRBJ2-3	TRBD1	TGTGCCACCAGTGATTTACAGGGGGCTGCCACAGATACGCAGTATTTT	CATSDLQGAATDTQYF
TRBV2	NA	TRBJ2-1	NA	TGTGCCAGCAGGTATCGCCATGAGCAGTTCTTC	CASRYRHEQFF
TRBV11-2	many	TRBJ1-1	NA	TGTGCCAGCAGCTTCACAGACAGCGGACTAGACCATGAAGCTTTCTTT	CASSFTDSGLDHEAFF
TRBV6-1	NA	TRBJ2-7	NA	TGTGCCAGCAGTGAACTGAAGAGGGACGAGCAGTACTTC	CASSELKRDEQYF
TRBV6-1	NA	TRBJ2-7	NA	TGTGCCATTTTGCGGTCGAGCTCCTACGAGCAGTACTTC	CAILRSSSYEQYF
TRBV5-1	NA	TRBJ1-3	NA	TGCGCCAGCAGCTTAATATCTGGAAACACCATATATTTT	CASSLISGNTIYF
TRBV7-3	NA	TRBJ2-1	TRBD1	TGTGCCAGCAGCTTAGGCCGCCCGACAGGGGTCTACAATGAGCAGTTCTTC	CASSLGRPTGVYNEQFF
TRBV2	few	TRBJ2-3	NA	TGTGCCAGCGATACAGGTTCTAGCACAGATACGCAGTATTTT	CASDTGSSTDTQYF
TRBV20-1	NA	TRBJ1-5	NA	TGCAGTGCTAGAGATTGGAACAGGGAGCATCAGCCCCAGCATTTT	CSARDWNREHQPQHF
TRBV24-1	once	TRBJ1-5	TRBD1	TGTGCCACCAGTGATACCTGGACAGGTCGAGGTCATACGGGCAATCAGCCCCAGCATTTT	CATSDTWTGRGHTGNQPQHF
TRBV7-9	NA	TRBJ1-2	TRBD1	TGTGCCAGCAGCTTAACAGGGGGCTATGGCTACACCTTC	CASSLTGGYGYTF
TRBV12-3/TRBV12-4	NA	TRBJ2-7	TRBD1	TGTGCCAGCAGCGGACAGGGGAGCTCCTACGAGCAGTACTTC	CASSGQGSSYEQYF
TRBV2	NA	TRBJ2-1	NA	TGTGCCAGCAGTGCGGACTACAATGAGCAGTTCTTC	CASSADYNEQFF
TRBV9	many	TRBJ2-5	NA	TGTGCCAGCAGCGTTTCCTGGGGGAACCAAGAGACCCAGTACTTC	CASSVSWGNQETQYF
TRBV19	few	TRBJ2-3	TRBD2	TGTGCCAGTGACTCACGGGAGGGACGCACAGATACGCAGTATTTT	CASDSREGRTDTQYF
TRBV15	NA	TRBJ2-2	TRBD2	TGTGCCACCAGCAGATTAGCGGGAGGGATGCTTGGGACCGGGGAGCTGTTTTTT	CATSRLAGGMLGTGELFF
TRBV9	NA	TRBJ2-7	NA	TGTGCCAGCAGCGCAGGCCAGGGTCCCCTGGAGCAGTACTTC	CASSAGQGPLEQYF
TRBV20-1	NA	TRBJ2-5	TRBD1	TGCAGTGCCAGACAGGGTCCGGCGATCCAAGAGACCCAGTACTTC	CSARQGPAIQETQYF
TRBV7-9	NA	TRBJ2-1	TRBD1	TGTGCCAGCGGCGCGCCGGGACAGTCCTACAATGAGCAGCTCTTC	CASGAPGQSYNEQLF
TRBV6-6	NA	TRBJ1-5	NA	TGTGCCAGCAGCCGATTAGGCAGCAATCAGCCCCAGCATTTT	CASSRLGSNQPQHF
TRBV29-1	NA	TRBJ1-1	NA	TGCAGCGGTATCTTGCCAGGGAAGACAGCTTTCTTT	CSGILPGKTAFF
TRBV14	NA	TRBJ2-7	TRBD1	TGTGCCAGCAGTCAAACTCGGACAGGGGGTCACGGCGAGCAGTACTTC	CASSQTRTGGHGEQYF
TRBV29-1	NA	TRBJ1-1	NA	TGCAGCGTTAGAACGTTGAACACTGAAGCTTTCTTT	CSVRTLNTEAFF
TRBV7-8	once	TRBJ2-2	TRBD1	TGTGCCAGCAGCACCCGGACAGGGGCCGGGGAGCTGTTTTTT	CASSTRTGAGELFF
TRBV6-5	NA	TRBJ2-7	TRBD1	TGTGCCAGCAGTTACGGCAGGGGGCTCCACGAGCAGTACTTC	CASSYGRGLHEQYF
TRBV19	NA	TRBJ2-1	NA	TGTGCCAGTAGTATAGCAGGGGAAGGGCAGTTCTTC	CASSIAGEGQFF
TRBV4-1	NA	TRBJ2-7	NA	TGCGCCAGCAGCCAAGAAGGACAGCTGCCCTACGAGCAGTACTTC	CASSQEGQLPYEQYF
TRBV29-1	NA	TRBJ2-7	NA	TGCAGCGTTGAAGGCCTAGGAGGGAGTGACGAGCAGTACTTC	CSVEGLGGSDEQYF
TRBV9	NA	TRBJ2-3	TRBD2	TGTGCCAGCGGACCTAGCGGTCGGCCAGATACGCAGTATTTT	CASGPSGRPDTQYF
TRBV7-2	few	TRBJ1-1	NA	TGTGCCAGCAGCTTGATTGGGGGTGTAACAGACGGGGCTTTCTTT	CASSLIGGVTDGAFF
TRBV7-3	NA	TRBJ1-6	NA	TGTGCCAGCAGCTTATTCGGAACAGAAAATTCACCCCTCCACTTT	CASSLFGTENSPLHF
TRBV7-8	NA	TRBJ2-1	TRBD2	TGTGCCAGCAGCAACCCCTTGCTAGCGGGGGGCCACTCCTACAATGAGCAGTTCTTC	CASSNPLLAGGHSYNEQFF
TRBV10-2	NA	TRBJ1-4	NA	TGCGCCAGCAGTCCCGAGTGGGCAGGGGAGGATGAAAAACTGTTTTTT	CASSPEWAGEDEKLFF
TRBV29-1	NA	TRBJ2-2	NA	TGCAGCGTCAAAGCCAGGGGCCGCGCGTCACCTCCGAACACCGGGGAGCTGTTTTTT	CSVKARGRASPPNTGELFF
TRBV19	once	TRBJ2-7	TRBD1	TGTGCCAGTAGTCGAGACGGGACAGGGGGACTCTACGAGCAGTACTTC	CASSRDGTGGLYEQYF
TRBV15	NA	TRBJ2-6	NA	TGTGCCACCAGGGGTCCGGGACTTCGTCTCTCTGGGGCCAACGTCCTGACTTTC	CATRGPGLRLSGANVLTF
TRBV15	few	TRBJ2-5	NA	TGTGCCACCAGCAGAGATGGACAGAACCAAGAGACCCAGTACTTC	CATSRDGQNQETQYF
TRBV6-4	NA	TRBJ2-1	NA	TGTGCCAGCAGTCCGGACCTACGCAATGTGCAGTTCTTC	CASSPDLRNVQFF
TRBV13	few	TRBJ2-1	TRBD2	TGTGCCAGCAGCCACCGCCGTAAAAGCGGGAGCTCCTACAATGAGCAGTTCTTC	CASSHRRKSGSSYNEQFF
TRBV7-2	NA	TRBJ1-2	NA	TGTGCCAGCAGTTTGACAATCTTGGACTATGGCTACACCTTC	CASSLTILDYGYTF
TRBV5-1	once	TRBJ1-1	NA	TGCGCCAGCAGCTTGGACGGGGCAGGGGCTGAAGCTTTCTTT	CASSLDGAGAEAFF
TRBV6-4	NA	TRBJ1-2	TRBD1	TGTGCCAGCAGTACGGACAGGGGGGATGGCTACACCTTC	CASSTDRGDGYTF